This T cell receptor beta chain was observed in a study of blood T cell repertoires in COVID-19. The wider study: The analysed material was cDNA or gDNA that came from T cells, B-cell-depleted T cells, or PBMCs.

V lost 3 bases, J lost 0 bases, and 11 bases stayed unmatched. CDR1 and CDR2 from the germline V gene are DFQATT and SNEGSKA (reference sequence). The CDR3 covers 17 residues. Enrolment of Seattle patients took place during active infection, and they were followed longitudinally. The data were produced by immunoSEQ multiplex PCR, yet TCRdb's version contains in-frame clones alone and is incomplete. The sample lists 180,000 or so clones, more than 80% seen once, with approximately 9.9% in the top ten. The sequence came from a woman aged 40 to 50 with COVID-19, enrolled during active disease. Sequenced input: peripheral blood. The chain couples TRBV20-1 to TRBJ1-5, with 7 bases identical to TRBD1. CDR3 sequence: CSASVTQTGHSNQPQHF. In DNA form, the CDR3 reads TGCAGTGCTAGTGTAACTCAGACAGGGCATAGCAATCAGCCCCAGCATTTT.